This T cell receptor (beta chain) was profiled in a study of CD8 T cells in ankylosing spondylitis. Study-level results: Peripheral blood held disease-linked clones only at relatively low frequency, and these were CD8+. Ankylosing spondylitis blood seemed to carry a telltale TCR beta motif made of several highly homologous variants. Clones linked to disease were reported to show significant enrichment in matched ankylosing spondylitis synovial fluid.

In its sample, this clonotype was seen a few times. Its antigen remains unidentified. The CDR3 contains 15 residues. Per germline, CDR1 LGHDT and CDR2 YNNKEL (reference sequence). Trimming cost V 2 bases and J 7 bases, with 15 bases left between them. Quantitative molecular-barcoded 5'-RACE generated the TCR beta libraries. TCRdb re-analysed the 5' RACE reads in MiXCR, keeping a single row per CDR3 protein. The table includes about 340,000 distinct CDR3 sequences, approximately 8.2% detected once. Specimen: blood, either unsorted or a sorted T cell fraction (not recorded which). The chain combines TRBV3-1 with TRBJ2-1, with D possibly matching TRBD1 (6 bases). The sequence was obtained from a male donor with ankylosing spondylitis. CDR3 loop: CASSQTGREGNEQFF. In nucleotides, the CDR3 is TGTGCCAGCAGCCAAACAGGGCGAGAAGGGAATGAGCAGTTCTTC.